This T cell receptor beta chain originates from a study of cytomegalovirus exposure and HLA in healthy donors. Overall study: Early release data held 80 million to 100 million unique TCRs from HLA-typed donors. Study outcomes and limitations: Presence/absence analyses took donor sequencing depth as roughly uniform. In a later analysis, DRB1 alleles had the most associated TCRs; HLA-C alleles the fewest. When the data were analyzed later, several of the most significant clusters appeared to be linked to common viral pathogens.

Note on this clone: The antigen is undetermined.

V lost 6 bases and J 5 bases, leaving 10 bases between the germline ends. There are 12 residues in the CDR3. Germline CDR1 MNHNS, CDR2 SASEGT. PCR was performed using 60 Vbeta and 13 Jbeta primers. The data were produced by immunoSEQ multiplex PCR, yet TCRdb's version contains in-frame clones alone and is incomplete. This table has 80,000 or so clones, roughly 64% appearing once. V usage is TRBV6-1 and J usage is TRBJ1-1; D possibly corresponds to TRBD1 (6 bases). This sequence originates from a man aged 25-40 years in good health and CMV-seropositive. Sequenced input: PBMCs. The chain's CDR3 is CASRSGTTEAFF. As DNA, the CDR3 is TGTGCCAGCAGATCAGGGACAACTGAAGCTTTCTTT.